This T cell receptor beta chain was obtained from a study of T cell responses to AZD1222 COVID-19 vaccine. Study-wide background: Pooling of second doses given at about 4 or about 12 weeks was done. Study-wide findings and caveats: A mostly white British donor set with more females was recruited, and clonal diversity was possibly underestimated. Compared with day 0, the breadth and depth of the Spike-specific TCR repertoire rose significantly after two doses of AZD1222.

Using immunoSEQ multiplex PCR, the repertoire was profiled, and TCRdb retains in-frame clones only, with some absent. The sample holds some 55,000 clones; more than 70% are singletons and the top ten take around 2%. V lost 3 bases and J 4 bases, leaving 18 bases between the germline ends. Germline assignment: CDR1 MDHEN and CDR2 SYDVKM. This CDR3 comprises 16 residues. Comment on this clone: The antigen remains undetermined.

This sequence was found in an adult in good health. The source was peripheral blood, collected on day 0 of AZD1222 vaccination. V usage is TRBV28 and J usage is TRBJ1-2, with no clear D. The CDR3 DNA sequence: TGTGCCAGCAGTTTGTGGCTGGGTGAGGAGAGCTATGGCTACACCTTC. This sequence encodes CASSLWLGEESYGYTF.